The clone carrying this T cell receptor beta chain came up many times. The target antigen is unknown. These data originate in a study of cytomegalovirus exposure and HLA in healthy donors. Study results and limitations: Within an earlier analysis, most TCR beta V segments proved productive either about 87% or about 30% of the time. A later look showed TCR association rates differing by HLA locus, highest for DRB1 and lowest for HLA-C. In a later analysis, an Asian-associated ancestry cluster reportedly showed fewer N-insertions than the roughly 690-donor mean.

V was cut by 4 bases and J by 9 bases, with 16 bases left in between. The CDR3 has 14 amino acids. Germline lookup yields CDR1 MNHNY and CDR2 SVGAGI (reference sequence). The PCR contained 60 Vbeta and 13 Jbeta primers. This table comes from immunoSEQ multiplex PCR, and its TCRdb copy is limited to in-frame clones, with some not included. In the table there are roughly 45,000 clones, 51% of which are singletons. This clonotype was sampled from a man in his sixties in good health and CMV-seronegative. The sequencing input was PBMCs. The chain is built from TRBV6-6 and TRBJ2-1; D might be TRBD1 (5 bases). CDR3 protein: CASSSTNRQGEQFF. The CDR3 region has the DNA TGTGCCAGCAGTTCCACGAACCGTCAGGGTGAGCAGTTCTTC.